This TCR delta chain emerged from a study of TRDV2 sequences in healthy donors (dated by TCRdb to the early 2020s). About the full investigation: More than 15 single-cell-derived gamma9delta2 T cell clones spanning the full range of antitumor activity were TCR-sequenced and traced within the bulk repertoire. What the research found in general, with its limitations: Several highly reactive clones had TCRdelta clonotypes that appeared rare, since those clonotypes could not be detected in the bulk sequencing data from the donors of those clones. The observed TCRdelta repertoires were strongly focused, but the frequency of each clonotype showed no correlation with the antitumor functional potential of the corresponding clone.

Bulk sequencing of complete TCR delta chain (Vdelta2) repertoires was performed to track the frequency of functionally characterized gamma9delta2 T cell clones. The Dutch blood bank supplied purchased peripheral blood from anonymous healthy donors. The gamma9delta2 T cells examined in the study came from the peripheral blood of healthy donors. Library method: PCR. For sequencing, an Illumina MiSeq was employed. The paper's data handling went like this. When TRDV repertoire clonotype frequencies were reported, any clonotype that had only a single read was left out. Clones were re-identified by TCRdb from the public reads with CATT, and rows with the same DNA were merged. The V and J calls, along with clone size, are taken from TCRdb and not from the paper's own processing. The sample table holds approximately 1,600 delta-chain clones, of which approximately 16% were seen once. The top ten clonotypes cover roughly 61% of the sample.

Compared with germline, V lacks 3 bases and J lacks 1 base; bases without a gene match: 16. The CDR3 runs 20 amino acids, cysteine and phenylalanine included. Only the CDR3 portion is preserved as DNA: 60 bases, with reading frame beginning at the first base. The germline V gene gives CDR1 as GEAIGNYY and CDR2 as EKD. This clone was observed at least ten times. What antigen it recognizes has not been identified. Base qualities are not provided; no much larger clone lies one nucleotide away. The sequence joins TRDV2 to TRDJ1; TRDD3 fits 13 bases in the junction. The clonotype comes from a human donor in good health. The sample consisted of Vd2+ gamma-delta T cells from blood. The cell subset or site label corresponds to: TCR Vdelta2-expressing (gamma9delta2) T cells. The CDR3 loop reads CACDALSETGGYAGTDKLIF. The DNA sequence is as follows: TGTGCCTGTGACGCGCTATCCGAGACTGGGGGATACGCCGGCACCGATAAACTCATCTTT.